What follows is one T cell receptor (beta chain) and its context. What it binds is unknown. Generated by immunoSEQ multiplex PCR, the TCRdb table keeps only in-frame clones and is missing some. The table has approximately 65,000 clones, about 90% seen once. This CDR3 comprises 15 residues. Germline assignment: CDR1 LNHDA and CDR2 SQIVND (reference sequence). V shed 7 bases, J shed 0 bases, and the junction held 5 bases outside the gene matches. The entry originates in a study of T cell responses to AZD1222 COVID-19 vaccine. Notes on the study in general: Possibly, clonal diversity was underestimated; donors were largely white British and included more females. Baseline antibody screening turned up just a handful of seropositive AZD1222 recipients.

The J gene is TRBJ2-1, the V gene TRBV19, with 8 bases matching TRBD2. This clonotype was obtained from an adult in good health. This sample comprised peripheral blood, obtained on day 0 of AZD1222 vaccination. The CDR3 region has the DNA TGTGCCAGTAATACTAGCGGTAGCTCCTACAATGAGCAGTTCTTC. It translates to CASNTSGSSYNEQFF.